The 3 T cell receptor beta chains given below trace back to one sample, sequenced in a study of beta chain features in type 1 diabetes. Study-wide findings and caveats: Shorter TCRB CDR3s, moderately but significantly so, marked every one of the four CD4+ subsets in Type 1 diabetes patients.

No cognate antigen is known for these TCRs. The isolated RNA, all of it, was reverse transcribed, so expressed TCRB transcripts were what got sequenced. Generated by immunoSEQ multiplex PCR, the TCRdb table keeps only in-frame clones and is missing some. The sample has tens of thousands of clones; 50% to 60% are singletons. The specimen sequenced was stem cell memory CD4+ T cells from blood. All receptors come from a man aged 18 to 35 with type 1 diabetes.

CDR3 DNA sequence: TGTGCCAGCAGGCCGGGACAGGGGGCGGACGAGCAGTACTTC. Translated: CASRPGQGADEQYF. The rearrangement joins TRBV28 to TRBJ2-5, with TRBD1 identical over 12 bases. With the DNA end fitting TRBJ2-7 better, the J assignment may be wrong. The germline V gene encodes CDR1 MDHEN and CDR2 SYDVKM. The CDR3 length is 14 residues.

This clone has just a few counts. The V call is TRBV6-5, the J call TRBJ2-1, with D tentatively TRBD2 (6 bases). V lost 8 bases and J 2 bases, leaving 10 bases between the germline ends. From germline, CDR1 is MNHEY and CDR2 SVGAGI. The CDR3 runs to 13 residues. The CDR3 DNA reads as TGTGCCAGCCGACTAGGCCCCTACAATGAGCAGTTCTTC. Translating gives CASRLGPYNEQFF.

This chain links TRBV6-1 with TRBJ1-1, with D maybe TRBD1 (6 bases). Germline assignment: CDR1 MNHNS and CDR2 SASEGT. This CDR3 contains 13 residues. V lost 6 bases, J lost 5 bases, and 13 bases lay in between. CDR3 protein: CASSGQLRTEAFF. The CDR3 DNA is TGTGCCAGCAGCGGACAGTTACGAACTGAAGCTTTCTTT.